This entry lists 23 T cell receptor beta chains sequenced from one sample in a study of T-cell reconstitution after alpha-beta-depleted transplantation in children. Unique molecular identifiers were incorporated when the TCRbeta library was constructed. Via MiXCR, TCRdb re-called the PCR reads, giving one row per CDR3 protein. The sample records 90,000 to 100,000 distinct CDR3 sequences, less than 25% being singletons. The source was PBMCs, collected before TCRalphabeta/CD19-depleted stem cell transplant. All receptors come from a boy aged 2 to 9 with acute lymphoblastic leukemia, due to receive a stem cell transplant.

The CDR3 reads CSASTRGGSEQYF. The CDR3 region has the DNA TGCAGTGCTAGCACGAGGGGGGGAAGCGAGCAGTACTTC. This chain links TRBV20-1 with TRBJ2-7; D possibly corresponds to TRBD2 (7 bases). Trimming took 3 bases from V and 6 from J, leaving 15 bases between them. Germline CDR1 reads DFQATT; CDR2 reads SNEGSKA (reference sequence). This CDR3 is 13 amino acids long.

The table lists this clonotype with many counts. The chain employs TRBV24-1 and TRBJ2-1, with D unclear. The V gene's germline CDR1 is KGHDR and CDR2 SFDVKD. The CDR3 has 11 amino acids. Trimming pared 10 bases from V and 7 bases from J, leaving 10 bases between. The chain's CDR3 is CATKGGNEQFF. The DNA of the CDR3 is TGTGCCACAAAGGGCGGAAATGAGCAGTTCTTC.

This clonotype was recorded a few times. The chain is built from TRBV9 and TRBJ2-7; TRBD1 might be the D (6 bases). V lost 7 bases and J 0 bases, leaving 17 bases between the germline ends. The CDR3 spans 15 residues. Germline lookup yields CDR1 SGDLS and CDR2 YYNGEE. The CDR3 DNA sequence: TGTGCCAGCGCCCCCGGGGCAGGGGCCTCCTACGAGCAGTACTTC. This gives the protein CASAPGAGASYEQYF.

The sample holds many counts of this clonotype. The gene calls are TRBV20-1 and TRBJ2-2; D is uncertain. Germline CDR1 is DFQATT and CDR2 is SNEGSKA (reference sequence). CDR3 length equals 16 residues. The V end was cut by 0 bases, the J end by 6 bases, with 17 bases between. This chain's CDR3 is CSAREEVGMYAGELFF. DNA of the CDR3: TGCAGTGCTAGAGAGGAAGTGGGGATGTACGCCGGGGAGCTGTTTTTT.

The J gene is TRBJ1-2, the V gene TRBV11-2, with D possibly matching TRBD1 (6 bases). The V gene's germline CDR1 is SGHAT and CDR2 FQNNGV. The CDR3 is made up of 14 amino acids. Deletions cut 5 bases from V and 2 bases from J, with 12 bases between. CDR3 amino acids: CASSPDGGNYGYTF. CDR3 DNA: TGTGCCAGCAGCCCTGATGGGGGCAACTATGGCTACACCTTC.

In this sample, this clonotype turned up once. The chain carries TRBV27 and TRBJ2-2; D is possibly TRBD1 (5 bases). Germline CDR1 is MNHEY and CDR2 is SMNVEV (reference sequence). CDR3 length: 15 residues. The germline V and J ends were trimmed by 2 bases and 7 bases, with 14 bases remaining between them. CDR3 sequence: CASSLTGRNYGELFF. CDR3 DNA: TGTGCCAGCAGTTTAACAGGCAGGAACTACGGGGAGCTGTTTTTT.

CDR3 sequence reads: CSAEAGPNQPQHF. The CDR3, as DNA: TGCAGTGCCGAGGCGGGACCCAATCAGCCCCAGCATTTT. V and J are TRBV20-1 and TRBJ1-5, with D possibly matching TRBD1 (5 bases). This CDR3 is built from 13 residues. With 6 bases removed from V and 3 bases from J, the gap between germline ends came to 12 bases. Germline V gives CDR1 DFQATT, CDR2 SNEGSKA (reference sequence).

The J gene is TRBJ2-5, the V gene TRBV5-1; tentative D call: TRBD2 (7 bases). The CDR3 has 14 amino acids. Trimming cost V 4 bases and J 5 bases, with 15 bases left between them. From germline, CDR1 is SGHRS and CDR2 YFSETQ. The CDR3 nucleotides read TGCGCCAGCAGCCACCCGGGGGGCGTTGAGACCCAGTACTTC. It encodes CASSHPGGVETQYF.

This clonotype was observed a handful of times. The rearrangement links TRBV7-9 to TRBJ2-3; D unclear. The CDR3 length is 13 residues. V lost 0 bases, J lost 4 bases, and 5 bases lay in between. Germline-derived CDR1 and CDR2 are SEHNR and FQNEAQ (reference sequence). The CDR3 is CASSLARADTQYF. As DNA, the CDR3 is TGTGCCAGCAGCTTAGCCCGGGCAGATACGCAGTATTTT.

J is TRBJ2-1 and V is TRBV2, with 10 bases matching TRBD1. The CDR3 is 13 amino acids. Germline CDR1 SNHLY, CDR2 FYNNEI. V trimming: 7 bases; J trimming: 9 bases; junction bases outside the gene matches: 6. The CDR3 protein is CASKGQGSTEQFF. In DNA form, the CDR3 reads TGTGCCAGCAAGGGACAGGGGAGTACTGAGCAGTTCTTC.

This clonotype was counted only a few times. This chain connects TRBV7-2 to TRBJ2-5, with a possible D match to TRBD2 (6 bases). Germline loops: CDR1 SGHTA, CDR2 FQGNSA. Deletions cut 5 bases from V and 4 bases from J, with 17 bases between. The CDR3 extends over 15 amino acids. The CDR3 DNA reads TGTGCCAGCAGCGCAGGGAGGCTAGCGATAGAGACCCAGTACTTC. It translates to CASSAGRLAIETQYF.

For this clonotype: A junction boundary mismatches the germline segment, possibly from a read error. The chain combines TRBV10-3 with TRBJ2-7; TRBD2 might be the D (5 bases). CDR3 size: 15 residues. Germline CDR1 ENHRY, CDR2 SYGVKD. The CDR3 region has the DNA TGTGCCATCAGTGACGACCCCAGCGGAGACTACAAGCAGTACTTC. Translated, it gives CAISDDPSGDYKQYF.

This clonotype turned up a few times. The rearrangement joins TRBV28 to TRBJ1-4; D is ambiguous. Germline V gives CDR1 MDHEN, CDR2 SYDVKM. The CDR3 loop spans 14 amino acids. With 3 bases removed from V and 4 bases from J, the gap between germline ends came to 9 bases. CDR3 in amino acids: CASSFAGGNEKLFF. Here the CDR3 DNA reads TGTGCCAGCAGTTTTGCTGGCGGTAATGAAAAACTGTTTTTT.

The sample holds a few counts of this clonotype. V is TRBV27 and J is TRBJ2-1; D is tentatively TRBD1 or TRBD2 (6 bases each). V was cut by 8 bases and J by 5 bases, with 19 bases left in between. This CDR3 spans 15 amino acids. Germline V gene data show CDR1 as MNHEY and CDR2 as SMNVEV (reference sequence). The CDR3 DNA reads TGTGCCAGCCATCGTTCGGTGGGGGGCCACAATGAGCAGTTCTTC. The encoded protein is CASHRSVGGHNEQFF.

The chain combines TRBV27 with TRBJ1-2, with D possibly matching TRBD1 (5 bases). The CDR3 sequence is 14 residues long. Trimming took 5 bases from V and 8 from J, leaving 18 bases between them. Per the germline V gene, CDR1 is MNHEY and CDR2 is SMNVEV (reference sequence). In DNA, the CDR3 is TGTGCCAGCAGTCCGAGGGACCCGACCTTGGGCTACACCTTC. Encoded protein: CASSPRDPTLGYTF.

This clonotype occurred once. The chain combines TRBV5-4 with TRBJ2-2; TRBD2 is a possible D gene (6 bases). Germline V gene sequence: CDR1 SGHNT, CDR2 YYREEE (reference sequence). The CDR3 is 18 amino acids. V was cut by 3 bases and J by 5 bases, with 23 bases left in between. CDR3 sequence: CASSSSNSGGLRTGELFF. DNA for the CDR3: TGTGCCAGCAGCTCTTCGAATAGCGGTGGCCTGAGGACCGGGGAGCTGTTTTTT.

The sample holds a few counts of this clonotype. The chain recombines TRBV7-9 with TRBJ2-2; D is ambiguous. V lost 11 bases, J lost 0 bases, and 4 bases lay in between. CDR3 length: 11 amino acids. Looked up from germline, CDR1 is SEHNR and CDR2 is FQNEAQ (reference sequence). The DNA for the CDR3 is TGTGCCGCATCGAACACCGGGGAGCTGTTTTTT. This gives the protein CAASNTGELFF.

This chain links TRBV2 with TRBJ1-6; the match to TRBD1 covers 9 bases. J gave up 4 bases and V 11 bases, and 6 bases lay outside the gene matches. CDR1 is SNHLY and CDR2 is FYNNEI in the germline V gene. The CDR3 consists of 14 residues. CDR3 nucleotide sequence: TGTGCCGGAAGTGACAGGGGGTATAATTCACCCCTCCACTTT. Protein: CAGSDRGYNSPLHF.

The CDR3 DNA reads as TGTGCCTGGAGTGTTGGGCAGCTGAACACTGAAGCTTTCTTT. It specifies CAWSVGQLNTEAFF. The chain carries TRBV30 and TRBJ1-1; the D is unclear. Germline loops: CDR1 GTSNPN, CDR2 SVGIG (reference sequence). Trimming stripped 0 bases from V and 0 bases from J, with 8 bases between. The CDR3 spans 14 residues.

The table lists this clonotype with a count of one. V and J are TRBV18 and TRBJ1-5; D gene unclear. The CDR3 extends over 12 amino acids. Germline V gene lookup returns CDR1 KGHSH and CDR2 LQKENI. Deletions cut 3 bases from V and 9 bases from J, with 9 bases between. The CDR3 reads CASSPGSRPQHF. For the CDR3, the DNA is TGTGCCAGCTCACCCGGGAGCAGGCCCCAGCATTTT.

This clonotype was found many times. The V call is TRBV5-1, the J call TRBJ2-1; TRBD2 might be the D (6 bases). Trimming took off 1 base at V and 3 bases at J, with 23 bases between the two ends. Germline CDR1 and CDR2: SGHRS and YFSETQ. The CDR3 has 19 amino acids. This chain's CDR3 is CASSLWGGGPAAVYNEQFF. CDR3 coding DNA: TGCGCCAGCAGCTTGTGGGGCGGAGGGCCGGCAGCGGTCTACAATGAGCAGTTCTTC.

V and J are TRBV5-1 and TRBJ2-3, with D possibly TRBD2 on 5 matching bases. The CDR3 sequence is 14 residues long. The germline gives CDR1 SGHRS, CDR2 YFSETQ. The V end was cut by 5 bases, the J end by 0 bases, with 10 bases between. CDR3 amino acids: CASSAGASTDTQYF. In DNA form, the CDR3 reads TGCGCCAGCAGTGCGGGTGCTAGCACAGATACGCAGTATTTT. The full variable domain, rest sourced from reference TRBV5-1 and TRBJ2-3, is KAGVTQTPRYLIKTRGQQVTLSCSPISGHRSVSWYQQTPGQGLQFLFEYFSETQRNKGNFPGRFSGRQFSNSRSEMNVSTLELGDSALYLCASSAGASTDTQYFGPGTRLTVL.

This clonotype was detected ten times or more. This rearrangement joins TRBV20-1 to TRBJ2-3; weak D call: TRBD2 (5 bases). Trimming removed 6 bases from V and 2 bases from J, with 12 bases in between. This CDR3 has 13 residues. Germline V gene sequence: CDR1 DFQATT, CDR2 SNEGSKA (reference sequence). The CDR3 DNA follows: TGCAGTGCATATAAAGCGGCCACAGATACGCAGTATTTT. This codes for CSAYKAATDTQYF.